These 10 T cell receptor beta chains share one sample of origin, sequenced in a study of blood T cell repertoires in COVID-19. TCRdb's table, derived via immunoSEQ multiplex PCR, lists solely in-frame clones and lacks some. The profile shows under 250,000 clones, 86% of them singletons. The sample taken for sequencing was peripheral blood. Source of these receptors: a woman aged 60 to 75 who had recovered from COVID-19.

As regards this clone: The CDR3 carries no conserved terminal phenylalanine or tryptophan, so it likely arises from a read error. Because the CDR3's place on the DNA is in doubt, the DNA is left out and the CDR3 is given as listed by TCRdb. V gene TRBV10-2 combines with J gene TRBJ2-4; TRBD2, the table's D call, lacks a check against the DNA. Germline V gene data show CDR1 as WSHSY and CDR2 as SAAADI. The CDR3 extends over 12 residues, inclusive of both ends. CDR3 loop: CASSLRAQWRGL.

This chain joins TRBV11-2 and TRBJ1-6; a weak D match, TRBD1 (5 bases). Germline CDR1 and CDR2: SGHAT and FQNNGV. V was trimmed by 2 bases and J by 8 bases, leaving 19 bases between them. The CDR3 length is 17 residues. The CDR3 DNA reads as TGTGCCAGCAGCTTATCTGGTGGGAGGGGCGTGGATTCACCCCTCCACTTT. This encodes CASSLSGGRGVDSPLHF. The full variable domain, in which reference TRBV11-2 and TRBJ1-6 provide the parts outside the CDR3, is EAGVAQSPRYKIIEKRQSVAFWCNPISGHATLYWYQQILGQGPKLLIQFQNNGVVDDSQLPKDRFSAERLKGVDSTLKIQPAKLEDSAVYLCASSLSGGRGVDSPLHFGNGTRLTVT.

The V and J genes are TRBV4-1 and TRBJ2-3; TRBD1 might be the D (5 bases). Germline-derived CDR1 and CDR2 are MGHRA and YSYEKL. CDR3 length: 17 residues. V gave up 0 bases and J gave up 4 bases, with 17 bases separating them. The CDR3, as DNA: TGCGCCAGCAGCCAAGATCTGGGAAGGGGCGGCCCAGATACGCAGTATTTT. Its translation is CASSQDLGRGGPDTQYF.

This clone was seen a single time. The chain couples TRBV5-4 to TRBJ1-2, with D hard to call. The CDR3 is 12 amino acids. Trimming pared 8 bases from V and 8 bases from J, leaving 16 bases between. Germline V lookup: CDR1 SGHNT, CDR2 YYREEE (reference sequence). As DNA, the CDR3 is TGTGCCAGTATCTCGCGGGAGGGAGGCTACACCTTC. It yields the protein CASISREGGYTF.

The chain carries TRBV9 and TRBJ2-5, with a weak D call TRBD2 (6 bases). Germline CDR1 is SGDLS and CDR2 is YYNGEE. The CDR3 is made up of 13 amino acids. Trimming removed 2 bases at V and 1 base at J, with 6 bases between. DNA of the CDR3: TGTGCCAGCAGCGTGACTAGCCAAGAGACCCAGTACTTC. Translation gives CASSVTSQETQYF.

This rearrangement joins TRBV29-1 to TRBJ2-1; TRBD2 is a possible D gene (6 bases). Germline assignment: CDR1 SQVTM and CDR2 ANQGSEA. CDR3 size: 12 residues. Trimming pared 7 bases from V and 5 bases from J, leaving 12 bases between. In DNA form, the CDR3 reads TGCAGCGCCCGGGACTCAAACAATGAGCAGTTCTTC. Its translation is CSARDSNNEQFF.

The gene calls are TRBV19 and TRBJ2-2; D is ambiguous. The V and J ends lost 2 bases and 4 bases respectively, with 11 bases between them. Germline assignment: CDR1 LNHDA and CDR2 SQIVND (reference sequence). The CDR3 runs to 15 residues. The CDR3 sequence is CASSISYISTGELFF. The CDR3 DNA follows: TGTGCCAGTAGTATATCGTACATATCCACCGGGGAGCTGTTTTTT.

The CDR3 here is CASSSYANTGELFF. The CDR3 nucleotides read TGTGCCAGCAGCTCCTACGCGAACACCGGGGAGCTGTTTTTT. The chain joins TRBV7-3 to TRBJ2-2; D is unclear. The CDR3 is made up of 14 amino acids. The germline V gene has CDR1 SGHTA and CDR2 FQGTGA. With 4 bases removed from V and 0 bases from J, the gap between germline ends came to 6 bases.

The genes are TRBV5-1 and TRBJ2-1; D may be TRBD1 (6 bases). Per germline, CDR1 SGHRS and CDR2 YFSETQ. The CDR3 contains 15 residues. Trimming took off 0 bases at V and 4 bases at J, with 11 bases between the two ends. The CDR3 sequence: CASSLDMGAYNEQFF. The CDR3, as DNA: TGCGCCAGCAGCTTGGATATGGGGGCATACAATGAGCAGTTCTTC.

This chain links TRBV4-2 with TRBJ2-7; tentatively, D is TRBD1 (5 bases). This CDR3 is built from 13 residues. The germline V gene has CDR1 LGHNA and CDR2 YNFKEQ. With 2 bases removed from V and 6 bases from J, the gap between germline ends came to 11 bases. The CDR3 nucleotides read TGTGCCAGCAGCCAACCAAGGGGCCTCGAGCAGTACTTC. Its translation is CASSQPRGLEQYF.